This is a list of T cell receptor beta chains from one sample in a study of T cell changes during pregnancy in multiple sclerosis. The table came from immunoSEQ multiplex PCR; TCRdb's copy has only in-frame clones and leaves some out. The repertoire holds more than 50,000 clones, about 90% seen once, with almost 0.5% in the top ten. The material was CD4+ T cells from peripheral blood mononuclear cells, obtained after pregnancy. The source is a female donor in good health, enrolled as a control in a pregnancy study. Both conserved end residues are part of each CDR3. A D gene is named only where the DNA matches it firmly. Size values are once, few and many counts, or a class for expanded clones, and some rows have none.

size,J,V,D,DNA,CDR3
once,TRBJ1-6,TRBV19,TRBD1,TGTGCCAGTAGCGACACCCCAGGGGGCGGTTCACCCCTCCACTTT,CASSDTPGGGSPLHF
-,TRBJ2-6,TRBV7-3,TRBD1,TGTGCCAGCAGCTCCAGGGGGAAAGGGGCCAACGTCCTGACTTTC,CASSSRGKGANVLTF
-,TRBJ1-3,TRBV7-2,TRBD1,TGTGCCAGCAGCTTAGTGGGTCAGGGGGCTGGAAACACCATATATTTT,CASSLVGQGAGNTIYF
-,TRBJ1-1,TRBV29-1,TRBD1,TGCAGCGCTGGAACAGGGGAGATCCACATGGAAGCTTTCTTT,CSAGTGEIHMEAFF
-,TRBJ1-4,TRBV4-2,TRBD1,TGTGCCAGCAGCCAAGAGCAGGGGCAGGGGGCCGAAAAACTGTTTTTT,CASSQEQGQGAEKLFF
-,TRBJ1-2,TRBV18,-,TGTGCCAGCTCACCCGACAGAAACTATGGCTACACCTTC,CASSPDRNYGYTF
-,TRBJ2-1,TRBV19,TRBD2,TGTGCCAGTAGACCTAGCGGGGGGGCATGGGAGCAGTTCTTC,CASRPSGGAWEQFF
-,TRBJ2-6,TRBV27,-,TGTGCCAGCAGTTTTCGGTCCTCTGGGGCCAACGTCCTGACTTTC,CASSFRSSGANVLTF
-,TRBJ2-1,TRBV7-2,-,TGTGCCAGCAGCTCGTCCCATCAGTCCCCGCAGTTCTTC,CASSSSHQSPQFF
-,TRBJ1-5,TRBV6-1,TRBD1,TGTGCCAGCATACTGGACAGGACGAATCAGCCCCAGCATTTT,CASILDRTNQPQHF